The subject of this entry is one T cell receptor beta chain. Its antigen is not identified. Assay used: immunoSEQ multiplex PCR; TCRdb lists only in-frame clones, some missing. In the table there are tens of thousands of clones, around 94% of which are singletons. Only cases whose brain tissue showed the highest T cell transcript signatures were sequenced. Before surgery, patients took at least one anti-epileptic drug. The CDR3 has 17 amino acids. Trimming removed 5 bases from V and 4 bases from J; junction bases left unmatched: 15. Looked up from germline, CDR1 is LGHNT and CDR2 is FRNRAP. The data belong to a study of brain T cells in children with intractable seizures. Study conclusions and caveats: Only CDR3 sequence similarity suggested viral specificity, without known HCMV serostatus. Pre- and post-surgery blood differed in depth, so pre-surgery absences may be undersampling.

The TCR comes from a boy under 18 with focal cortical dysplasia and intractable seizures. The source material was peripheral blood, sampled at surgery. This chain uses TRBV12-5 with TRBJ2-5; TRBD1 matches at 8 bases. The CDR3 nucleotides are TGTGCTAGTGGTCACCGGGACAGGTCAGAGGTGGGAGAGACCCAGTACTTC. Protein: CASGHRDRSEVGETQYF.